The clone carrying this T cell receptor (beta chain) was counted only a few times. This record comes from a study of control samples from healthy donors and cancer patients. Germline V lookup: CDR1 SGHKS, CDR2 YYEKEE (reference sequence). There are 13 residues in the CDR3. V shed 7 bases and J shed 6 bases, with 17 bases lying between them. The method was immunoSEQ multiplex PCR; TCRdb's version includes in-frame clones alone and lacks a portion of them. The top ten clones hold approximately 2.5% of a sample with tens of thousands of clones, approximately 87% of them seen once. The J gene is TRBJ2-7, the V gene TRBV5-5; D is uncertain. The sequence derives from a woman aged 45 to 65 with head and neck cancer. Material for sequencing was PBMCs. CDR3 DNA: TGTGCCAGCCTCCATCCGTGGAAAGGCGAGCAGTACTTC. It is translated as CASLHPWKGEQYF.